The entry that follows covers one T cell receptor beta chain sequence. This clone was seen more than once but under ten times. This clone's antigen is unknown. Base qualities are not at hand, and no much larger clone is one base apart. This record belongs to a study of CD4 T cells in relation to SARS-CoV-2 and coronaviruses (dated by TCRdb to the early 2020s). In the study overall: The ViraFEST assay cultured PBMCs with antigen for 10 days, then sequenced TCR beta CDR3s to find antigen-specific clonal expansions. The Adaptive Biotechnologies TCR-sequencing kit was used to sequence samples from three pre-COVID donors and the naive versus memory experiments, while other data came from Illumina-based sequencing. The full convalescent cohort of more than nine patients had a median age of around 40 years, ranging from roughly 20 to 80 years. Among the approximately twelve convalescent patients, 8 males and 4 females were included, and two of the subjects were Hispanic. Shared crossreactive spike epitopes were mapped to their HLA restriction using patient-derived lymphoblastoid cell lines. Expansion assays from other donors in the study were sequenced with a different, Illumina-based TCR-beta assay. The study assessed, at the TCR clonotype level, memory CD4+ T cell crossreactivity between SARS-CoV-2 and common cold coronavirus spike proteins. Findings and caveats that apply to the study as a whole: Because no donor provided both pre-pandemic and post-infection samples, tracing the source of pre-existing responses was limited. Sequencing of naive versus memory cells indicated that the assay detects memory recall responses, not primary responses primed during culture. Crossreactivity analysis was centred on spike protein, so crossreactivity against other viral proteins was not assessed. The study was limited by small numbers of patients and tested TCRs. Crossreactive clones showed significantly weaker SARS-CoV-2-driven expansion than monoreactive clones, consistent with antigenic imprinting. Memory CD4+ clonotypes crossrecognizing SARS-CoV-2 and at least one common cold coronavirus spike were found in roughly 59% of donors.

To separate naive from memory CD4+ T cells, cryopreserved PBMCs first underwent CD4 enrichment and then EasySep naive CD4+ T cell enrichment. For nine to eleven days, sorted naive or memory CD4+ T cells (more than 90,000) were cultured at a 1:1 ratio with T cell-depleted PBMCs and CEF peptides. Each peptide culture condition was generally run in triplicate replicate wells. PBMCs were isolated from leukapheresis product or whole blood by Ficoll-Paque PLUS gradient centrifugation. PBMCs were either cryopreserved at -140 degrees C or used fresh in the expansion assay. The QIAamp Micro DNA Kit was used to extract genomic DNA from the CD4+ T cells. CEF-cultured naive and memory CD4+ T cell DNA received survey-level immunoSEQ TCR-beta sequencing. The authors' analysis ran thus. During preprocessing, nonproductive sequences were removed, along with CDR3s that did not begin with C, did not end with F or W, or were shorter than 7 amino acids. The MANAFEST web app was used to call antigen-specific clonotypes on the basis of expansion compared with the reference and with other culture wells. To be counted as positive, a clone had to show significant expansion compared with the reference culture, at an FDR below 0.05, in 2 of 3 replicate wells. A further requirement for positive clones was significant expansion compared with all other tandem wells, along with an odds ratio above 5. Cultured and uncultured naive and memory CD4+ repertoires were searched for previously identified spike- and CEF-reactive CDR3s. CDR3 homology was measured as pairwise Levenshtein distance, computed with the stringdist R package after trimming three terminal residues from each end. Entries here come from immuneACCESS through TCRdb and include only in-frame sequences with V and J called. Some clones fail to appear in such tables; in the studies checked, an unresolved V gene covers under half of the shortfall, and the cause of the remainder is unknown. That table is the source of V, J and clone size, and D and trimming were worked out from the DNA. This sample comprises 35,000 to 40,000 clones, over 70% of them detected only once. The ten largest clonotypes hold approximately 20% of the sample.

V loses 5 bases of germline sequence and J loses 6 bases, and the interval between the two ends is 11 bases. The cysteine opens and the phenylalanine closes a CDR3 of 14 amino acids. Here the CDR3 DNA is all that survives: 42 bases in frame from base 1. Based on the germline V gene, the CDR1 and CDR2 sequences are SGHVS and FNYEAQ. The source material was memory CD4+ T cells from PBMCs, cultured in vitro. According to the study, the label for this sample's cell subset or site signals: memory (non-naive) CD4+ T cells. The receptor was isolated from an adult with COVID-19. Here the chain combines TRBV7-6 and TRBJ1-6; the D gene is possibly TRBD1, with 6 bases matching. The CDR3 loop reads CASSQRGPNSPLHF. The nucleotide sequence is given as TGTGCCAGCAGCCAACGGGGGCCTAATTCACCCCTCCACTTT.